These 15 T cell receptor beta chains were all obtained from the same sample, sequenced in a study of blood T cell repertoires in COVID-19. Libraries were prepared by immunoSEQ multiplex PCR; TCRdb keeps only in-frame clonotypes and omits some of them. The repertoire has 350,000 or so clones, approximately 89% of them found once; the top ten carry about 1.5%. The source material was peripheral blood. These receptors were collected from a woman aged 25 to 39 with COVID-19, enrolled during active disease.

The J gene is TRBJ1-2, the V gene TRBV6-5; 9 bases agree with TRBD1. From germline, CDR1 is MNHEY and CDR2 SVGAGI. This CDR3 contains 15 residues. The V segment lost 0 bases and the J segment 7 bases; nucleotides outside the gene matches: 6. CDR3 in amino acids: CASSYSQGQGGGYTF. The CDR3 DNA sequence: TGTGCCAGCAGTTACTCGCAGGGACAGGGAGGTGGCTACACCTTC.

The V and J genes are TRBV7-9 and TRBJ1-1; D might be TRBD1 (6 bases). V was shortened by 7 bases and J by 1 base, with 10 bases between the two germline ends. Germline V gene sequence: CDR1 SEHNR, CDR2 FQNEAQ (reference sequence). There are 13 residues in the CDR3. In nucleotides, the CDR3 is TGTGCCAGCACAGGCAGGGGGAACACTGAAGCTTTCTTT. Its translation: CASTGRGNTEAFF.

The CDR3 region is CASSRGLEPQHF. The CDR3 DNA reads as TGTGCCAGCAGCCGAGGGCTGGAGCCCCAGCATTTT. V is TRBV7-9 and J is TRBJ1-5; D not certain. The CDR3 consists of 12 residues. CDR1 is SEHNR, CDR2 FQNEAQ, per germline (reference sequence). V lost 5 bases and J lost 8, with 10 bases in between. Supplemented by reference TRBV7-9 and TRBJ1-5, the full variable domain reads DTGVSQNPRHKITKRGQNVTFRCDPISEHNRLYWYRQTLGQGPEFLTYFQNEAQLEKSRLLSDRFSAERPKGSFSTLEIQRTEQGDSAMYLCASSRGLEPQHFGDGTRLSIL.

This chain links TRBV16 with TRBJ1-1, with D hard to call. Trimming cost V 0 bases and J 6 bases, with 5 bases left between them. There are 12 residues in the CDR3. CDR1 is KGHSY, CDR2 FQNENV, per germline. CDR3 DNA sequence: TGTGCCAGCAGCCAATCTAGCGCTGAAGCTTTCTTT. This gives the protein CASSQSSAEAFF.

The chain employs TRBV4-1 and TRBJ1-5; the D gene is possibly TRBD1 (5 bases). V lost 4 bases and J 2 bases, leaving 21 bases between the germline ends. Germline CDR1 is MGHRA and CDR2 is YSYEKL. CDR3 size: 18 residues. The DNA for the CDR3 is TGCGCCAGCAGCCCATGGAGGGGCCTCGACCTTCGCAATCAGCCCCAGCATTTT. Translated, it gives CASSPWRGLDLRNQPQHF.

This clone has a handful of counts. The chain combines TRBV9 with TRBJ2-3, with D possibly TRBD1 on 5 matching bases. The V and J ends lost 3 bases and 3 bases respectively, with 20 bases between them. Germline CDR1 SGDLS, CDR2 YYNGEE. CDR3 size: 17 residues. The DNA for the CDR3 is TGTGCCAGCAGCGCCTACAGGAATTCGGTCGGAACAGATACGCAGTATTTT. This encodes CASSAYRNSVGTDTQYF.

V gene TRBV6-5 combines with J gene TRBJ2-5; D perhaps matches TRBD2 (5 bases). The ends were cut back, 0 bases at V and 7 bases at J, with 15 bases in the middle. CDR1 MNHEY and CDR2 SVGAGI come from the germline V gene. The length of the CDR3 is 15 residues. This CDR3 is CASSYSIGPRGTQYF. The CDR3 DNA reads as TGTGCCAGCAGTTACTCGATTGGGCCCCGGGGGACCCAGTACTTC.

The chain has TRBV7-8 and TRBJ1-5, with 10 bases lining up with TRBD1. This CDR3 is 14 amino acids long. Germline trimming cut 3 bases from V and 9 bases from J; bases unmatched to any gene: 5. Germline V gene data show CDR1 as SGHVS and CDR2 as FQNEAQ. CDR3 bases: TGTGCCAGCAGCTTTCAGGACAGGGGGTTGCCCCAGCATTTT. This encodes CASSFQDRGLPQHF. The full variable domain, in which reference TRBV7-8 and TRBJ1-5 provide the parts outside the CDR3, is GAGVSQSPRYKVAKRGQDVALRCDPISGHVSLFWYQQALGQGPEFLTYFQNEAQLDKSGLPSDRFFAERPEGSVSTLKIQRTQQEDSAVYLCASSFQDRGLPQHFGDGTRLSIL.

This chain connects TRBV14 to TRBJ2-1; D possibly corresponds to TRBD1 (6 bases). The V end was cut by 0 bases, the J end by 3 bases, with 12 bases between. The CDR3 spans 16 residues. CDR1 is SGHDN, CDR2 FVKESK, per germline. The CDR3 sequence is CASSQDRGQIYNEQFF. The CDR3 DNA reads as TGTGCCAGCAGCCAAGATCGAGGACAGATCTACAATGAGCAGTTCTTC.

J is TRBJ1-2 and V is TRBV2; no clear D. The CDR3 is 15 amino acids. V was trimmed by 6 bases and J by 4 bases, leaving 18 bases between them. Per germline, CDR1 SNHLY and CDR2 FYNNEI. In DNA, the CDR3 is TGTGCCAGCAGATACAAAGGGAGGGCCGTCTATGGCTACACCTTC. Its protein product is CASRYKGRAVYGYTF.

The chain combines TRBV7-2 with TRBJ1-1; TRBD1 matches 11 bases. CDR1 SGHTA and CDR2 FQGNSA come from the germline V gene. Trimming removed 2 bases from V and 5 bases from J; junction bases left unmatched: 10. This CDR3 contains 17 residues. DNA of the CDR3: TGTGCCAGCAGCTTATCCGGGACAGGGGGTGGCGGAACTGAAGCTTTCTTT. Translated: CASSLSGTGGGGTEAFF.

The V call is TRBV10-2, the J call TRBJ1-2, with a weak D call TRBD1 (6 bases). This CDR3 region has 14 residues. With 4 bases removed from V and 4 bases from J, the gap between germline ends came to 13 bases. The germline CDR1 and CDR2 sequences are WSHSY and SAAADI. CDR3 sequence: CASSVRTEGYGYTF. CDR3 in DNA: TGCGCCAGCAGTGTAAGGACAGAGGGCTATGGCTACACCTTC.

This chain connects TRBV28 to TRBJ1-5; the D gene is possibly TRBD1 (5 bases). The germline V gene has CDR1 MDHEN and CDR2 SYDVKM. V gave up 6 bases and J gave up 6 bases, with 12 bases separating them. This CDR3 has 13 amino acids. The CDR3 nucleotides read TGTGCCAGCAGGTCCCGGGGGAGTCAGCCCCAGCATTTT. Amino acids: CASRSRGSQPQHF.

The gene calls are TRBV4-2 and TRBJ1-6, with no clear D. Trimming took off 0 bases at V and 0 bases at J, with 9 bases between the two ends. The CDR3 runs to 17 residues. Germline V gene sequence: CDR1 LGHNA, CDR2 YNFKEQ. The CDR3 loop is CASSQDAGSSYNSPLHF. CDR3 bases: TGTGCCAGCAGCCAAGACGCAGGAAGCTCCTATAATTCACCCCTCCACTTT.

The table lists this clone with a few counts. The V gene is TRBV19, the J gene TRBJ2-3; possibly TRBD1 for D (7 bases). With 7 bases removed from V and 2 bases from J, the gap between germline ends came to 13 bases. The CDR3 loop spans 14 amino acids. CDR1 LNHDA and CDR2 SQIVND come from the germline V gene (reference sequence). CDR3 nucleotides: TGTGCCAGTAAGGAGGGACAGAACACAGATACGCAGTATTTT. This codes for CASKEGQNTDTQYF.